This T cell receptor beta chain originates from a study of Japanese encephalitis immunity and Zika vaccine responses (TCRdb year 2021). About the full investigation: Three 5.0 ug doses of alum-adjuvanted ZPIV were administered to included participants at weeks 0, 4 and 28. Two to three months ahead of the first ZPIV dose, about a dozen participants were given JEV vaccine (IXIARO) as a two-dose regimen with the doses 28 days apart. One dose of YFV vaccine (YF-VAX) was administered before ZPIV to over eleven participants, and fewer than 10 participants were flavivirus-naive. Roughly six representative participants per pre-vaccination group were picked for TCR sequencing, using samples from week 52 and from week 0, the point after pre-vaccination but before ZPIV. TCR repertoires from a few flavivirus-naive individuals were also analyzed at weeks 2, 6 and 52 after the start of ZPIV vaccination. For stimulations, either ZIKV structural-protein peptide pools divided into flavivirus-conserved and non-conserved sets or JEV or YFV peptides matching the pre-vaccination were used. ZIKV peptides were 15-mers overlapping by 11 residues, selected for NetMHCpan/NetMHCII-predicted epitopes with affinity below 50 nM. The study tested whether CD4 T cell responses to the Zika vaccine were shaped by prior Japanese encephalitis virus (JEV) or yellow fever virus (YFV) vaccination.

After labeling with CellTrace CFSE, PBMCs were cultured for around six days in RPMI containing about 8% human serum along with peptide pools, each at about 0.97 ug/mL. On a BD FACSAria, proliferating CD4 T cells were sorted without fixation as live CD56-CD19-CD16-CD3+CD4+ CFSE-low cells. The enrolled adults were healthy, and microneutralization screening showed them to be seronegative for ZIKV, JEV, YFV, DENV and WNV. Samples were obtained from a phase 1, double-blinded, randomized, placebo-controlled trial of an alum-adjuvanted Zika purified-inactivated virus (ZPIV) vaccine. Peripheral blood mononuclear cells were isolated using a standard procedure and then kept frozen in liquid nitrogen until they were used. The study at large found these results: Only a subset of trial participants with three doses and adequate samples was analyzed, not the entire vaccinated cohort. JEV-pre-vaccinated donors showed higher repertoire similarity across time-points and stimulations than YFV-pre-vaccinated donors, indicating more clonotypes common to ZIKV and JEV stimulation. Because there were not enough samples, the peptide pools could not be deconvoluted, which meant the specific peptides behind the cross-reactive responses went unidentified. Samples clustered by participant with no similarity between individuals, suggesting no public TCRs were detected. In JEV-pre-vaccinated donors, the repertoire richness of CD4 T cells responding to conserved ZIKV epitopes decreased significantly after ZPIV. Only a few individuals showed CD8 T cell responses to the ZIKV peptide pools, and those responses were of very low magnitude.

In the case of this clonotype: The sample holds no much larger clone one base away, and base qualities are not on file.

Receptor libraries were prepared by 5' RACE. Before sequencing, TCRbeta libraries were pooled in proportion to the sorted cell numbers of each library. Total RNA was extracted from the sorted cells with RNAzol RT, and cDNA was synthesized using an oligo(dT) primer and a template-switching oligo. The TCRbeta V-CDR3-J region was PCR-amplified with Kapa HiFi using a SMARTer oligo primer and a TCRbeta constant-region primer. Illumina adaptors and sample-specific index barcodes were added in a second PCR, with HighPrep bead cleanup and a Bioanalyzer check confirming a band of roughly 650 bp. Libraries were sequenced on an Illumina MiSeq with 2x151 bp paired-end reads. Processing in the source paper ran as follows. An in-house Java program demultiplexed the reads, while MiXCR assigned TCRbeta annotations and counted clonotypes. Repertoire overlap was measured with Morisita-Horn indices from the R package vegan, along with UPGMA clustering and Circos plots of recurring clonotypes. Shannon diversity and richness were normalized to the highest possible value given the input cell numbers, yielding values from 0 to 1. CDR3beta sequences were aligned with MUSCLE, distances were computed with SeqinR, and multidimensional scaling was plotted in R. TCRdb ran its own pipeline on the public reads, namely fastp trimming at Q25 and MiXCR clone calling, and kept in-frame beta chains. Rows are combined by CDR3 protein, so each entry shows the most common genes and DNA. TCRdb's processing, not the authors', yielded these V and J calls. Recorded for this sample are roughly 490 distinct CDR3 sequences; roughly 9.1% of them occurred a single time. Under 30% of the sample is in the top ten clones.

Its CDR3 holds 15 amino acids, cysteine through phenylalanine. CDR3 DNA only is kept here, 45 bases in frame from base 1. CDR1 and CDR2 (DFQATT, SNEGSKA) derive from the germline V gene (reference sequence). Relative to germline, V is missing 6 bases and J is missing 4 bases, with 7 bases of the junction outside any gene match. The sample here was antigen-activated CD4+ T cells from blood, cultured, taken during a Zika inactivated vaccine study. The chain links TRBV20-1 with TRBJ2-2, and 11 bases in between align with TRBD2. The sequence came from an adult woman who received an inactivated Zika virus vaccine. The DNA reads TGCAGTGCCGGACTAGCGGGCCGGTCCACCGGGGAGCTGTTTTTT. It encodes CSAGLAGRSTGELFF.